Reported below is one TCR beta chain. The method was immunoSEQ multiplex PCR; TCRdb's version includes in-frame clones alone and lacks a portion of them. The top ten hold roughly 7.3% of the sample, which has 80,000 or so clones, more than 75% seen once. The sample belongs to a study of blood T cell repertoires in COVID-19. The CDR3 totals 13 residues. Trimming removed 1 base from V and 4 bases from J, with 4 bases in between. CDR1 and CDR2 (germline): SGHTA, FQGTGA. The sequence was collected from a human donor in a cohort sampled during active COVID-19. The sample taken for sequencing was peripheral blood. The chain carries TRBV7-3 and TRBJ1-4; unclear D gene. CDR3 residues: CASSLNSNEKLFF. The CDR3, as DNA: TGTGCCAGCAGCTTAAACAGTAATGAAAAACTGTTTTTT. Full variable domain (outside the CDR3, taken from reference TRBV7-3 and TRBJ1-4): GAGVSQTPSNKVTEKGKYVELRCDPISGHTALYWYRQSLGQGPEFLIYFQGTGAADDSGLPNDRFFAVRPEGSVSTLKIQRTERGDSAVYLCASSLNSNEKLFFGSGTQLSVL.